This is a list of T cell receptor beta chains from one sample in a study of T cells in Graves' hyperthyroidism and ophthalmopathy. TCRdb passed the multiplex PCR reads through MiXCR, listing each CDR3 protein once. The sample has roughly 300,000 distinct CDR3 sequences, approximately 18% seen once. Sequenced material: blood. The receptors derive from a woman in her 50s with Graves' hyperthyroidism. Both conserved end residues are part of each CDR3. D genes are given only for firm matches. A clone size is listed for some rows: how often the clone was seen (once, few, many), or a class if it is expanded.

D	size	V	J	DNA	CDR3
-	-	TRBV7-2	TRBJ2-1	TGTGCCAGCAGCTTCTCCCGGGGAAATGAGCAGTTCTTC	CASSFSRGNEQFF
-	many	TRBV12-5	TRBJ2-4	TGTGCTAGTGGGGATCGGGGGATCCTGATAGCCAAAAACATTCAGTACTTC	CASGDRGILIAKNIQYF
-	-	TRBV27	TRBJ2-1	TGTGCCAGCAGTTTAATAGGGGGCAATGAGCAGTTCTTC	CASSLIGGNEQFF
-	-	TRBV6-1	TRBJ2-2	TGTGCCAGCAGCCGGAGGGCGAACACCGGGGAGCTGTTTTTT	CASSRRANTGELFF
-	many	TRBV27	TRBJ2-7	TGTGCCAGCAGTGCCGCAGGTTTCTCCTACGAGCAGTACTTC	CASSAAGFSYEQYF
-	many	TRBV6-1	TRBJ2-5	TGTGCCAGCACCTCAAGAGGAGGGATCGGGGATGGGGAGACCCAGTACTTC	CASTSRGGIGDGETQYF
-	-	TRBV7-9	TRBJ2-7	TGTGCCAGCAGCAACGAGTTACATTTGGGCAGGGGCGAGCCCTACGAGCAGTACTTC	CASSNELHLGRGEPYEQYF
-	-	TRBV4-1	TRBJ2-5	TGCGCCAGCAGCCAAGATCGAACCCAACAAGAGACCCAGTACTTC	CASSQDRTQQETQYF
-	many	TRBV18	TRBJ2-1	TGTGCCAGCTCAGCCGGGAGAGGCGATGAGCAGTTCTTC	CASSAGRGDEQFF
-	few	TRBV18	TRBJ2-1	TGTGCCAGCTCACCCAGCCAGACTTCCTACAATGAGCAGTTCTTC	CASSPSQTSYNEQFF
-	few	TRBV5-1	TRBJ1-1	TGCGCCAGCAGCTGGGGGGGGGGGGGAACTGAAGCTTTCTTT	CASSWGGGGTEAFF
TRBD1	many	TRBV20-1	TRBJ1-1	TGCAGTGCTGGGACAGGGAACACTGAAGCTTTCTTT	CSAGTGNTEAFF
TRBD2	once	TRBV10-1	TRBJ2-3	TGCGCCAGCAGTGAGAATAGCGGGGGTGTAGATACGCAGTATTTT	CASSENSGGVDTQYF
TRBD1	-	TRBV5-1	TRBJ1-2	TGCGCCAGCAGCTTAGCGTCCGGGACAGGGAACTATGGCTACACCTTC	CASSLASGTGNYGYTF
-	-	TRBV6-2/TRBV6-3	TRBJ2-7	TGTGCCAGCAGTTACAGGTACGAGCAGTACTTC	CASSYRYEQYF
TRBD1	many	TRBV28	TRBJ1-1	TGTGCCAGCAGTTCCCCGACAGGGTATGGCAAGACTGAAGCTTTCTTT	CASSSPTGYGKTEAFF
TRBD2	-	TRBV6-1	TRBJ2-1	TGTGCCAGCAGCAGCGGGAGGTATCGTAATGAGCAGTTCTTC	CASSSGRYRNEQFF
-	few	TRBV12-3/TRBV12-4	TRBJ2-4	TGTGCCAGCAGCCCCGGGCCAAGGGAAAACATTCAGTACTTC	CASSPGPRENIQYF
TRBD2	many	TRBV20-1	TRBJ2-3	TGCAGTGCTAGAGGACTAGCGGGAGTCCCTAGCACAGATACGCAGTATTTT	CSARGLAGVPSTDTQYF
TRBD2	many	TRBV30	TRBJ2-1	TGTGCCTGGAGTGAAACGGGAGGGGGCAATGAGCAGTTCTTC	CAWSETGGGNEQFF
-	-	TRBV20-1	TRBJ1-5	TGCAGGCGAGGTGACAGAGGTGGTGTGGATAATAGCAATCAGCCCCAGCATTTT	CRRGDRGGVDNSNQPQHF
TRBD2	-	TRBV27	TRBJ2-2	TGTGCCAGCAGTCTGAGCGGGAGGCGAACCGGGGAGCTGTTTTTT	CASSLSGRRTGELFF
-	many	TRBV11-2	TRBJ2-1	TGTGCCAGCAGCTTCGGGGCGCTTGAGCAGTTCTTC	CASSFGALEQFF
TRBD1	-	TRBV2	TRBJ2-6	TGTGCCAGCAGTTTGGGGACAGGGGTCTTCTCTGGGGCCAACGTCCTGACTTTC	CASSLGTGVFSGANVLTF
-	-	TRBV19	TRBJ1-5	TGTGCCAGCCACCTTACGGGGGGAAGGAATCAGCCCCAGCATTTT	CASHLTGGRNQPQHF
TRBD2	few	TRBV11-3	TRBJ2-2	TGTGCCAGCAGCTTAGCAGTAGCGGGAGTCGGGGAGCTGTTTTTT	CASSLAVAGVGELFF
TRBD1	-	TRBV30	TRBJ1-1	TGTGCCTGGAGCTTGGGACAGTTGAACACTGAAGCTTTCTTT	CAWSLGQLNTEAFF
TRBD1	-	TRBV6-5	TRBJ1-4	TGTGCCAGCAGTTACTCGACAGGGACAGGGTTTCCAGGCGAAAAACTGTTTTTT	CASSYSTGTGFPGEKLFF
-	few	TRBV18	TRBJ2-5	TGTGCCAGCTCACCACTGGGATCTGGGCGCTTTCAAGAGACCCAGTACTTC	CASSPLGSGRFQETQYF
TRBD2	many	TRBV29-1	TRBJ2-1	TGCAGCGTTGGAGGGACTAGCGGGAGAAGTGGGGCATACAATGAGCAGTTCTTC	CSVGGTSGRSGAYNEQFF
TRBD1	few	TRBV5-6	TRBJ2-2	TGTGCCAGCAGCGGGACAGGGAGGAACACCGGGGAGCTGTTTTTT	CASSGTGRNTGELFF